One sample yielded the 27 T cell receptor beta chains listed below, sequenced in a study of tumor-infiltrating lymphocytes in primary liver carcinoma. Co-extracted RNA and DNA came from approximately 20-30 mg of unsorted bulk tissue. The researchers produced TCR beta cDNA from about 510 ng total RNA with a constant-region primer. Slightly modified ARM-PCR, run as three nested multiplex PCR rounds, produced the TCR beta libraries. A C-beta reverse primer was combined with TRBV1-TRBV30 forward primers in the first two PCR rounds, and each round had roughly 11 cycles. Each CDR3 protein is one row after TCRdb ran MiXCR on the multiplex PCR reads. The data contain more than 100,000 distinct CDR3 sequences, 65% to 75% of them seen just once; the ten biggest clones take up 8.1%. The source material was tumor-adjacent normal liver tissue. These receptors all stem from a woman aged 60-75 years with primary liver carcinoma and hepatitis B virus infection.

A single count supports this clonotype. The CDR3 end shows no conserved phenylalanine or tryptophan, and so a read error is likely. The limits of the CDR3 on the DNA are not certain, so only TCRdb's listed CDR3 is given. The CDR3 here is CASSLGYLREQHL. The chain uses TRBV11-1 and TRBJ2-7; no check of the table's D call, TRBD2, against the DNA was made. The CDR3 has 13 residues if both end residues are counted. Germline CDR1 reads SGHAT; CDR2 reads FQDESV (reference sequence).

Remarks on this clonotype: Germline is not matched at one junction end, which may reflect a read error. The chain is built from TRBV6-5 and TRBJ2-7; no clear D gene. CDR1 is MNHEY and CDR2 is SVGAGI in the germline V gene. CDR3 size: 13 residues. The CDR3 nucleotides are TGTGCCAACAGTTACAGACACTCCTACGAGCAGTACTTC. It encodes CANSYRHSYEQYF.

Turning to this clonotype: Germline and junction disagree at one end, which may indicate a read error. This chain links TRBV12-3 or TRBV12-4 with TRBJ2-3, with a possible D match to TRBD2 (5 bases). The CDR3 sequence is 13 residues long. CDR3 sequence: CVSSLGLQDAQYF. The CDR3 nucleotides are TGTGTCAGCAGTTTAGGACTCCAAGATGCGCAGTATTTT.

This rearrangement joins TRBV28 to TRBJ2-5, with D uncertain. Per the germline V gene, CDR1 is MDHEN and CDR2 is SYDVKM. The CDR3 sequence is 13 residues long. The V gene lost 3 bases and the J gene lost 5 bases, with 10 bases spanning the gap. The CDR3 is CASSFNIRETQYF. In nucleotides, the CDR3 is TGTGCCAGCAGTTTTAATATCCGGGAGACCCAGTACTTC.

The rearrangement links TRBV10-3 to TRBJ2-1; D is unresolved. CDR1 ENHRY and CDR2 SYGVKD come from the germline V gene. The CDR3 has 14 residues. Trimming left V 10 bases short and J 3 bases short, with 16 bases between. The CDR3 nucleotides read TGTGCCACCCGATTTCAAGGCTACTACAATGAGCAGTTCTTC. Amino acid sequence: CATRFQGYYNEQFF.

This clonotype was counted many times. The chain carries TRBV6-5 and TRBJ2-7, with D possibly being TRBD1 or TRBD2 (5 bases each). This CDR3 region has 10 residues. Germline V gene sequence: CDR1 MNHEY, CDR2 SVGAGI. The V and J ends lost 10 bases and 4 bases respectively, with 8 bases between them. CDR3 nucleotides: TGTGCCACGGGGCTTTACGAGCAGTACTTC. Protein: CATGLYEQYF.

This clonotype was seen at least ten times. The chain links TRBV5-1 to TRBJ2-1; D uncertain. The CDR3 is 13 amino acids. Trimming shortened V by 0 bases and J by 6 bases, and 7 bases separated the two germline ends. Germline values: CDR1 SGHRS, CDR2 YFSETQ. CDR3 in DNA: TGCGCCAGCAGCTTGGCCGGTCGCAATGAGCAGTTCTTC. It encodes CASSLAGRNEQFF.

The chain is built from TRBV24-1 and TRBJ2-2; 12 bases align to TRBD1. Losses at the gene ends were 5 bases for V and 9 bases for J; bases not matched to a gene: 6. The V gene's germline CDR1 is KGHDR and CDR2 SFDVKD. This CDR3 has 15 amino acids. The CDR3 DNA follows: TGTGCCACCAGTGGGGACAGGGGGCTTGGCAGGGAGCTGTTTTTT. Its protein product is CATSGDRGLGRELFF.

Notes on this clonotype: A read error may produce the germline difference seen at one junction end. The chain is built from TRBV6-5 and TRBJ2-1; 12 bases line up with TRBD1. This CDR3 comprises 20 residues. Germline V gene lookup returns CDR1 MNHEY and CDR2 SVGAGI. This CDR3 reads CASSHSTRSGTGGPYNEQFF. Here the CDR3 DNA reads TGTGCCAGCAGTCACTCGACACGTTCCGGGACAGGGGGCCCCTACAATGAGCAGTTCTTC.

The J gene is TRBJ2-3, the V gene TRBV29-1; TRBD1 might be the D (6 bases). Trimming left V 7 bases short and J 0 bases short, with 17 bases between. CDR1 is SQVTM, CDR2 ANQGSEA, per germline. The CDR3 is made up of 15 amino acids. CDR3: CSDAHGTYSTDTQYF. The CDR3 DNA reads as TGCAGCGATGCTCACGGGACATATAGCACAGATACGCAGTATTTT.

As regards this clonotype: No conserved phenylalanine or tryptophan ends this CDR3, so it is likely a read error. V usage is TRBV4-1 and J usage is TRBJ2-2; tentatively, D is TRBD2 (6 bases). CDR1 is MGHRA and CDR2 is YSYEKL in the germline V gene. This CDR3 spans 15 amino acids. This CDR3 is CASSQVGGSGGELFL. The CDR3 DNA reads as TGCGCCAGCAGTCAAGTGGGGGGATCGGGCGGGGAGCTGTTTCTT.

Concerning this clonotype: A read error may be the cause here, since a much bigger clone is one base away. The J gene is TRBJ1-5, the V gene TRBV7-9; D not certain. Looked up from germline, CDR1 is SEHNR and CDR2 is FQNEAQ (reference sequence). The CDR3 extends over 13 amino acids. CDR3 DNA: TGTACCAGCAGCTATGATCGGGGTCAGCCCCAGCATTTT. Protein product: CTSSYDRGQPQHF. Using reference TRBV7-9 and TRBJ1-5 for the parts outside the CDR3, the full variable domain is DTGVSQNPRHKITKRGQNVTFRCDPISEHNRLYWYRQTLGQGPEFLTYFQNEAQLEKSRLLSDRFSAERPKGSFSTLEIQRTEQGDSAMYLCTSSYDRGQPQHFGDGTRLSIL.

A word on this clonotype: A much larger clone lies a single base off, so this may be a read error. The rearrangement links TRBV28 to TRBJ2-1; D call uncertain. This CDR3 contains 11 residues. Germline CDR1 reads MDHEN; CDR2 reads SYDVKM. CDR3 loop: CASRFYSEQFF. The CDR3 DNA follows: TGTGCCAGCAGATTCTACAGTGAGCAGTTCTTC.

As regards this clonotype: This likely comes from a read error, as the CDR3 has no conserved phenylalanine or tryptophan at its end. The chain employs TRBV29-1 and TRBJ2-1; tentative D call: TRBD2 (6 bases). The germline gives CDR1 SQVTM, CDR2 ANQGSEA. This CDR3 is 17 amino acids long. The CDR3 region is CNVEGVGGESYYNEQFL. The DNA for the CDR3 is TGCAACGTTGAAGGGGTCGGCGGGGAGAGCTACTACAATGAGCAGTTCTTA.

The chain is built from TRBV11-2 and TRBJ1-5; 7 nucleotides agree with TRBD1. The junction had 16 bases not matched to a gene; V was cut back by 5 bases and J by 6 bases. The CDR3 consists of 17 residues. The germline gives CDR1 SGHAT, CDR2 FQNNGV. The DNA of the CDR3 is TGTGCCAGCAGCGCCATTCCCGGAACAGGGGACAGTCAGCCCCAGCATTTT. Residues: CASSAIPGTGDSQPQHF.

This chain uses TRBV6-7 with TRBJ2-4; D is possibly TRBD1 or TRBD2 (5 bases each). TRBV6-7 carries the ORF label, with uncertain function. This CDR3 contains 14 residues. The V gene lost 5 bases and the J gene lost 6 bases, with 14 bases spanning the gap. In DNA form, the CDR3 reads TGTGCCAGCAGTGTCCGGGGCAGGGTAAACATTCAGTACTTC. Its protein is CASSVRGRVNIQYF.

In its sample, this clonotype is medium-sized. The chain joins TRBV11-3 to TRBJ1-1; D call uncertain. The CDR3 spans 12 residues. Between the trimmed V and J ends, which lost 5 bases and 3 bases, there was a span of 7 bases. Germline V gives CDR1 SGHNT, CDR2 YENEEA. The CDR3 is CASSKGYTEAFF. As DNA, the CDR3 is TGTGCCAGCAGCAAAGGGTACACTGAAGCTTTCTTT. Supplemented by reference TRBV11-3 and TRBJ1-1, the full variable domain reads EAGVVQSPRYKIIEKKQPVAFWCNPISGHNTLYWYLQNLGQGPELLIRYENEEAVDDSQLPKDRFSAERLKGVDSTLKIQPAELGDSAVYLCASSKGYTEAFFGQGTRLTVV.

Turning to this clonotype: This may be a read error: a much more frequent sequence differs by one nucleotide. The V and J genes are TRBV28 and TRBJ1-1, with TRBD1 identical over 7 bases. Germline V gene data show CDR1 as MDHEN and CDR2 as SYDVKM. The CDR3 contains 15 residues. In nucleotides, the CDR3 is TGTACCAGCAGTCCCCTCGACAGGGAGGACACTGAAGCTTTCTTT. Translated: CTSSPLDREDTEAFF. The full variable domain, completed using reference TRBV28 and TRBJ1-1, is DVKVTQSSRYLVKRTGEKVFLECVQDMDHENMFWYRQDPGLGLRLIYFSYDVKMKEKGDIPEGYSVSREKKERFSLILESASTNQTSMYLCTSSPLDREDTEAFFGQGTRLTVV.

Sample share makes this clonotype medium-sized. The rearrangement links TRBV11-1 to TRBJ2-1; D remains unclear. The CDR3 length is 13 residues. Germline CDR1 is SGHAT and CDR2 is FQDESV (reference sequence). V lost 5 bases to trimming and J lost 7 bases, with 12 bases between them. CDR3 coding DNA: TGTGCCAGCAGCCCCAGTTGGGGAAATGAGCAGTTCTTC. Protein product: CASSPSWGNEQFF.

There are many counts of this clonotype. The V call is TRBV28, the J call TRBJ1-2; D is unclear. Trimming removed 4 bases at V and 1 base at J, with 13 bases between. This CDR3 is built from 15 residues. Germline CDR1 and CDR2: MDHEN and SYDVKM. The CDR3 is CASSSDAGFNYGYTF. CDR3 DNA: TGTGCCAGCAGTTCCGATGCGGGATTTAACTATGGCTACACCTTC.

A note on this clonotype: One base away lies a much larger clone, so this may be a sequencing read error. In nucleotides, the CDR3 is TGTGCCTGGAGTCTGGGCATTAACACTGAAGCTTTCTTT. Protein sequence: CAWSLGINTEAFF. The rearrangement links TRBV30 to TRBJ1-1; D is unclear. V was pared by 2 bases and J by 2 bases, with 9 bases between. The germline gives CDR1 GTSNPN, CDR2 SVGIG (reference sequence). This CDR3 comprises 13 residues.

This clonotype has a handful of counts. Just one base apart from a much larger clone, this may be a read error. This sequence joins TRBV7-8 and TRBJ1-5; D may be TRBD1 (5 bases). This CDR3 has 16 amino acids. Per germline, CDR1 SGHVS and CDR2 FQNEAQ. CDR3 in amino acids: CAGSFVAGKSNQPQHF. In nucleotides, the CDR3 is TGTGCCGGCAGCTTCGTGGCAGGGAAGAGCAATCAGCCCCAGCATTTT.

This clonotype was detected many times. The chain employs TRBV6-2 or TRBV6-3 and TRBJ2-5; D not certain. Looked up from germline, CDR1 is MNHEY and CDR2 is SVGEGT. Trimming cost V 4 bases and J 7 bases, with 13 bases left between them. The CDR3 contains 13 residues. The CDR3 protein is CASSLYGPGTQYF. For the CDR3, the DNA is TGTGCCAGCAGTTTGTACGGCCCGGGGACCCAGTACTTC.

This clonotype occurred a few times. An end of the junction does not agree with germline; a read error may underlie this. CDR3 protein: CSVVGRGVTGELLF. The CDR3 region has the DNA TGCAGCGTTGTCGGCAGGGGGGTTACCGGGGAGCTGCTATTT. The chain is built from TRBV29-1 and TRBJ2-2; a weak D match, TRBD1 (7 bases). In germline, CDR1 is SQVTM, CDR2 ANQGSEA. The CDR3 contains 14 residues.

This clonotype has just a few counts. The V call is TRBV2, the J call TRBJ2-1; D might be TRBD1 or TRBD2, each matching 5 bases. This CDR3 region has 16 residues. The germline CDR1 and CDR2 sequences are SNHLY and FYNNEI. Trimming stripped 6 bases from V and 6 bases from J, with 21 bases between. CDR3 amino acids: CASRTPTPGTINEQFF. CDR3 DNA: TGTGCCAGCAGAACCCCCACCCCCGGGACCATCAATGAGCAGTTCTTC. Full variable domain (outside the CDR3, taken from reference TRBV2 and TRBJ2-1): EPEVTQTPSHQVTQMGQEVILRCVPISNHLYFYWYRQILGQKVEFLVSFYNNEISEKSEIFDDQFSVERPDGSNFTLKIRSTKLEDSAMYFCASRTPTPGTINEQFFGPGTRLTVL.

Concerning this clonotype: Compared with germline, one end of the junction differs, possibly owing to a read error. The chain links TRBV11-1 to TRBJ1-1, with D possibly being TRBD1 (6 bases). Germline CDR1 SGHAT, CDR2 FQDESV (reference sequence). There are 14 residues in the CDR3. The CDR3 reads CASSFSRGGTEALF. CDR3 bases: TGTGCCAGCAGCTTCAGCAGGGGAGGAACTGAAGCTCTTTTT. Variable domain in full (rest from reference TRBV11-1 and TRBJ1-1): EAEVAQSPRYKITEKSQAVAFWCDPISGHATLYWYRQILGQGPELLVQFQDESVVDDSQLPKDRFSAERLKGVDSTLKIQPAELGDSAMYLCASSFSRGGTEALFGQGTRLTVV.

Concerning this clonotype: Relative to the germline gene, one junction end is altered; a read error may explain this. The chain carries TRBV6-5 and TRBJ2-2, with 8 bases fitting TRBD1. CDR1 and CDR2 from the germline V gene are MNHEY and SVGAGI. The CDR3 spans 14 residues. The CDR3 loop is CTSSPDREAGELFF. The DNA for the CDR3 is TGTACCAGCAGTCCGGACAGGGAGGCCGGGGAACTGTTTTTT.